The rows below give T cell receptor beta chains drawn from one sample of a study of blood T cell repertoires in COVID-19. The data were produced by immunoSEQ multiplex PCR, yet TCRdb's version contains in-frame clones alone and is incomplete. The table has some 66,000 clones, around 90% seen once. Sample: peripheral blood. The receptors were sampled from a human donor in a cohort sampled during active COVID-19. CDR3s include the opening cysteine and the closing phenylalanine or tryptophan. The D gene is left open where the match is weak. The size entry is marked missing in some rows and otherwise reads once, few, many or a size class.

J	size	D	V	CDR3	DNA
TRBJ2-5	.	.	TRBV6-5	CASSYGGGLVGETQYF	TGTGCCAGCAGTTACGGGGGCGGGCTAGTGGGGGAGACCCAGTACTTC
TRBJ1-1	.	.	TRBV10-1	CASSRDTNTEAFF	TGCGCCAGCAGTCGAGACACGAACACTGAAGCTTTCTTT
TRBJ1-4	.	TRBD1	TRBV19	CASSIGTEPNEKLFF	TGTGCCAGTAGTATTGGGACAGAACCTAATGAAAAACTGTTTTTT
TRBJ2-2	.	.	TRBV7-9	CASSLDSPAGELFF	TGTGCCAGCAGCTTAGACAGTCCTGCCGGGGAGCTGTTTTTT
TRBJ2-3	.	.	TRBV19	CASSIGTGRLADTQYF	TGTGCCAGTAGTATTGGAACAGGGCGTTTGGCAGATACGCAGTATTTT
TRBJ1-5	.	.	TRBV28	CASSFGLGNQPQHF	TGTGCCAGCAGTTTCGGGTTGGGCAATCAGCCCCAGCATTTT
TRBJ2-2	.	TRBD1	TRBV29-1	CSAMGQTNTGELFF	TGCAGCGCGATGGGACAGACGAACACCGGGGAGCTGTTTTTT
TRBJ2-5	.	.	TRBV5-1	CASNFLDSQETQYF	TGCGCCAGCAACTTCCTGGACAGTCAAGAGACCCAGTACTTC
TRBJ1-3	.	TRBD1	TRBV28	CASSGQGSTGNTIYF	TGTGCCAGCAGTGGACAGGGTTCCACTGGAAACACCATATATTTT
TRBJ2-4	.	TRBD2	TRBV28	CASKKSGVARGNIQYF	TGTGCCAGCAAGAAAAGTGGGGTCGCGCGGGGGAACATTCAGTACTTC
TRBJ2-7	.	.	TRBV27	CASSLSRGQGLYEQYF	TGTGCCAGCAGTTTGTCCAGGGGCCAGGGCCTCTACGAGCAGTACTTC
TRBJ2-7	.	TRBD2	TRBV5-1	CASSLTGTSSYEQYF	TGCGCCAGCAGCCTAACCGGGACTAGCTCCTACGAGCAGTACTTC
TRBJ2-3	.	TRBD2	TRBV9	CASSTRIAGGGTDTQYF	TGTGCCAGCAGCACTCGAATAGCGGGAGGCGGCACAGATACGCAGTATTTT
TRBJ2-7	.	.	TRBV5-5	CASSWSGLQLGEQYF	TGTGCCAGCAGCTGGAGCGGACTACAGCTTGGAGAGCAGTACTTC
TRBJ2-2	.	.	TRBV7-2	CASSLALTSGNTGELFF	TGTGCCAGCAGCTTAGCGCTAACGTCCGGGAACACCGGGGAGCTGTTTTTT
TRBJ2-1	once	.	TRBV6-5	CASSGLGYNEQFF	TGTGCCAGCTCTGGACTGGGGTACAATGAGCAGTTCTTC
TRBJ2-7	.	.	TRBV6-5	CASSYFQGLNEQYF	TGTGCCAGCAGTTACTTCCAGGGGCTCAACGAGCAGTACTTC
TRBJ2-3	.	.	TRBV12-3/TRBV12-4	CASTPDRLTQYF	TGTGCCAGCACCCCGGACAGACTTACGCAGTATTTT
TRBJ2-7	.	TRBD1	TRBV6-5	CASSYIGDRDRREQYF	TGTGCCAGCAGTTATATTGGGGACAGGGATCGTCGCGAGCAGTACTTC
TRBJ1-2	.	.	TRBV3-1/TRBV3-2	CASSQVSGRLFNYGYTF	TGTGCCAGCAGCCAAGTTTCTGGCAGACTATTTAACTATGGCTACACCTTC
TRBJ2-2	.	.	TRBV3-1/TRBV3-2	CASSHGARGGELFF	TGTGCCAGCTCCCATGGGGCTAGAGGCGGGGAGCTGTTTTTT
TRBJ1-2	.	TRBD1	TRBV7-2	CASSFRGLIGRTMGYTF	TGTGCCAGCAGCTTCAGGGGGCTTATTGGCAGAACTATGGGCTACACCTTC
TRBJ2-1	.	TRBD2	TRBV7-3	CASSFLADSSYNEQFF	TGTGCCAGCAGCTTTCTAGCGGATAGCTCCTACAATGAGCAGTTCTTC
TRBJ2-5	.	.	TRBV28	CASSLGLALRGIQETQYF	TGTGCCAGCAGTTTAGGTCTAGCTCTTCGTGGCATACAAGAGACCCAGTACTTC
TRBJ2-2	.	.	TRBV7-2	CASSLSPGAPGELFF	TGTGCCAGCAGCTTATCCCCCGGTGCCCCCGGGGAGCTGTTTTTT
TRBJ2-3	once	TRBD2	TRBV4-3	CASSQGLATDTQYF	TGCGCCAGCAGCCAAGGACTAGCCACAGATACGCAGTATTTT
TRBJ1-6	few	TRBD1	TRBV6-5	CASRMGSQGVWPLHF	TGTGCCAGCAGAATGGGTAGCCAGGGGGTGTGGCCCCTCCACTTT
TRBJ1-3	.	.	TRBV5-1	CASSPGSPSGNTIYF	TGCGCCAGCAGCCCCGGGAGCCCCTCTGGAAACACCATATATTTT